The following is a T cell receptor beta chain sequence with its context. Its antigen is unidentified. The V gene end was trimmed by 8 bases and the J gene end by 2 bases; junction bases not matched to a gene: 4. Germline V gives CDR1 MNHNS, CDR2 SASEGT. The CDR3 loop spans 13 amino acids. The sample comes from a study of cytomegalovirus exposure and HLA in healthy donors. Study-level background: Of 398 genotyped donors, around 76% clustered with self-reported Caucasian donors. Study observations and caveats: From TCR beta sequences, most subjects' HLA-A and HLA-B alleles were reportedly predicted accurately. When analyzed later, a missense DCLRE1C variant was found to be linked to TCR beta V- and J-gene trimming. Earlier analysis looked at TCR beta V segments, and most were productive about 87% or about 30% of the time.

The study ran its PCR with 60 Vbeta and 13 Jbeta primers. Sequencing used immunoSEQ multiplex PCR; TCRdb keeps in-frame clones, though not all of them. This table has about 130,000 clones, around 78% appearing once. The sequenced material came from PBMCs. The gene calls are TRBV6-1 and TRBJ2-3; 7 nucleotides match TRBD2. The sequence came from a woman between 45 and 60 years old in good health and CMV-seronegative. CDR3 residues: CASWGTTTDTQYF. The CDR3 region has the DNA TGTGCCAGCTGGGGGACTACCACAGATACGCAGTATTTT.